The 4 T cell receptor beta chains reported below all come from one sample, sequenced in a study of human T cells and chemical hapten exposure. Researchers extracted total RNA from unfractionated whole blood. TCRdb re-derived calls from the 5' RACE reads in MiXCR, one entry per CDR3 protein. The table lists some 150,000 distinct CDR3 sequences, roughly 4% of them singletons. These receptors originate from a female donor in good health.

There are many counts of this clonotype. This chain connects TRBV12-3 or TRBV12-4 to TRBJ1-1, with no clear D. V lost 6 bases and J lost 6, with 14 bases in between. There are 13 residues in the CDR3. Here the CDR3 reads CASRMLANAEAFF. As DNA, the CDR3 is TGTGCCAGCAGGATGTTGGCTAACGCTGAAGCTTTCTTT.

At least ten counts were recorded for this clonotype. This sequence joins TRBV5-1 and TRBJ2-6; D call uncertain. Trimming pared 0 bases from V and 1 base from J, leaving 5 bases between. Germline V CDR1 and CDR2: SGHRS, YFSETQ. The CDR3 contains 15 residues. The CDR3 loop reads CASSLVQSGANVLTF. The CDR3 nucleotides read TGCGCCAGCAGCTTGGTGCAGTCTGGGGCCAACGTCCTGACTTTC.

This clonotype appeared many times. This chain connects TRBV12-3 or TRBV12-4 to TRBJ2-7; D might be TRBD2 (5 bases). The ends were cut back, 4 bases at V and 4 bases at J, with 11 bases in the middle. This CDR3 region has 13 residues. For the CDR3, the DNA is TGTGCCAGCAGTTGGAGGTCTGGGTACGAGCAGTACTTC. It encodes CASSWRSGYEQYF.

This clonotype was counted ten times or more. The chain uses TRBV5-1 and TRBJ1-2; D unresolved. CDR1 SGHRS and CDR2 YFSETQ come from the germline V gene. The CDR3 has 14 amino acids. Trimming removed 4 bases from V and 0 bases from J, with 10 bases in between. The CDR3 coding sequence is TGCGCCAGCAGCCCCATGGGGACTAACTATGGCTACACCTTC. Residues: CASSPMGTNYGYTF. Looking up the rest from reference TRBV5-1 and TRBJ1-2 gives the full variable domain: KAGVTQTPRYLIKTRGQQVTLSCSPISGHRSVSWYQQTPGQGLQFLFEYFSETQRNKGNFPGRFSGRQFSNSRSEMNVSTLELGDSALYLCASSPMGTNYGYTFGSGTRLTVV.